Below are 8 T cell receptor beta chains sequenced from a single sample in a study of cytomegalovirus exposure and HLA in healthy donors. This PCR relied on a set of 60 Vbeta primers and 13 Jbeta primers. TCRdb's copy holds only in-frame clones and misses some; the assay was immunoSEQ multiplex PCR. This table has about 160,000 clones, more than 65% appearing once. Sequences were obtained from PBMCs. These receptor sequences come from a man aged 50-60 years in good health and CMV-seropositive.

This clone was picked up one time. The chain is built from TRBV6-1 and TRBJ1-5, with TRBD1 as a possible D gene (6 bases). Trimming pared 8 bases from V and 7 bases from J, leaving 15 bases between. The germline gives CDR1 MNHNS, CDR2 SASEGT. The CDR3 covers 13 residues. The CDR3 nucleotides read TGTGCCAGCCAACCCACAGGGAACCAGCCCCAGCATTTT. It encodes CASQPTGNQPQHF.

The chain links TRBV7-2 to TRBJ2-1; TRBD1 is a possible D gene (6 bases). Trimming removed 3 bases at V and 4 bases at J, with 13 bases between. The germline CDR1 and CDR2 sequences are SGHTA and FQGNSA. The length of the CDR3 is 15 residues. The DNA of the CDR3 is TGTGCCAGCAGCTTCAGGGGTCTACTTTACAATGAGCAGTTCTTC. Encoded protein: CASSFRGLLYNEQFF. The whole variable domain, remainder taken from reference TRBV7-2 and TRBJ2-1, is GAGVSQSPSNKVTEKGKDVELRCDPISGHTALYWYRQSLGQGLEFLIYFQGNSAPDKSGLPSDRFSAERTGGSVSTLTIQRTQQEDSAVYLCASSFRGLLYNEQFFGPGTRLTVL.

The rearrangement uses TRBV7-2 and TRBJ1-1; D gene unclear. The CDR3 is 13 amino acids. Trimming shortened V by 3 bases and J by 0 bases, and 5 bases separated the two germline ends. Germline CDR1 and CDR2: SGHTA and FQGNSA. CDR3 coding DNA: TGTGCCAGCAGCTTCGAGCTGAACACTGAAGCTTTCTTT. It encodes CASSFELNTEAFF.

The chain recombines TRBV7-8 with TRBJ1-2; maybe TRBD1 (5 bases). Deletions cut 1 base from V and 8 bases from J, with 14 bases between. CDR1 and CDR2 from the germline V gene are SGHVS and FQNEAQ. This CDR3 is 14 amino acids long. This CDR3 reads CASSLDGGGWGYTF. In DNA form, the CDR3 reads TGTGCCAGCAGCTTAGACGGCGGGGGATGGGGCTACACCTTC.

The chain is built from TRBV4-2 and TRBJ1-2; tentative D call: TRBD1 (5 bases). Germline-derived CDR1 and CDR2 are LGHNA and YNFKEQ. Trimming cost V 4 bases and J 1 base, with 16 bases left between them. This CDR3 has 16 residues. The CDR3, as DNA: TGTGCCAGCAGCCGGTCCGCCACGACAGATAACTATGGCTACACCTTC. This encodes CASSRSATTDNYGYTF.

This chain uses TRBV7-8 with TRBJ1-4, with a tentative D call TRBD1 (5 bases). Trimming took 5 bases from V and 7 from J, leaving 17 bases between them. Looked up from germline, CDR1 is SGHVS and CDR2 is FQNEAQ. The CDR3 is 15 residues long. CDR3 amino acids: CASSPRDSGGEKLFF. Here the CDR3 DNA reads TGTGCCAGCAGCCCGCGGGACTCCGGAGGTGAAAAACTGTTTTTT.

The genes are TRBV19 and TRBJ2-3, with D unclear. CDR3 length: 17 amino acids. Trimming removed 0 bases at V and 4 bases at J, with 17 bases between. Per germline, CDR1 LNHDA and CDR2 SQIVND (reference sequence). CDR3 residues: CASSIDPPGVTPDTQYF. For the CDR3, the DNA is TGTGCCAGTAGTATAGATCCACCGGGTGTGACCCCAGATACGCAGTATTTT.

This sequence joins TRBV7-3 and TRBJ2-1; 10 bases agree with TRBD2. The CDR3 loop spans 16 amino acids. Germline V lookup: CDR1 SGHTA, CDR2 FQGTGA. The trim removed 5 bases at V and 1 base at J, leaving 5 bases unmatched. The CDR3 reads CASSTSSGSSYNEQFF. CDR3 sequence (DNA): TGTGCCAGCAGCACCTCTAGCGGGAGTTCCTACAATGAGCAGTTCTTC.